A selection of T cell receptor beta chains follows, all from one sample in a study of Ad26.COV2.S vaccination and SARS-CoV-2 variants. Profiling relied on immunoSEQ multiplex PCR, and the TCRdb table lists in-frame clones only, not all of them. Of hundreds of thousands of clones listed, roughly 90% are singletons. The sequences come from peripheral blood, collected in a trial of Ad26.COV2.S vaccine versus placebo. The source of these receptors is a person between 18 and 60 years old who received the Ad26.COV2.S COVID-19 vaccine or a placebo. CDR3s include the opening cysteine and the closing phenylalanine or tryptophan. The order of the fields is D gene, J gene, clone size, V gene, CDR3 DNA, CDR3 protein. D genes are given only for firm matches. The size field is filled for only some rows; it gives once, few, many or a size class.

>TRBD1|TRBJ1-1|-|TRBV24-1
TGTGCCACCAGTGATTTATCACGGGCCACGACAGGGATGAACACTGAAGCTTTCTTT
CATSDLSRATTGMNTEAFF
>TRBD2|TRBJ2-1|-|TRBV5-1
TGCGCCAGCAGCGCGGGACTAGCGGGGGGGCCCTACAATGAGCAGTTCTTC
CASSAGLAGGPYNEQFF
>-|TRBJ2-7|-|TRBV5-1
TGCGCCAGCAGTATGGACAGCTACGAGCAGTACTTC
CASSMDSYEQYF
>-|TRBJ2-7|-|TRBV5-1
TGCGCCAGCAGCTTAGAGAAGGGGATGGGCTACGAGCAGTACTTC
CASSLEKGMGYEQYF
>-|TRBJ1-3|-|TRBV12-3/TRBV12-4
TGTGCCAGCTGCTACTCTGGAAACACCATATATTTT
CASCYSGNTIYF
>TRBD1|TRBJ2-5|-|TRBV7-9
TGTGCCAGCAGCTCCTCCTGGGACAGTGAGGGTCGTCACTTC
CASSSSWDSEGRHF
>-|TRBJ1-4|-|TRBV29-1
TGCAGCGTTGAAGATCTGGGGGGGCGTAGTGAAAAACTGTTTTTT
CSVEDLGGRSEKLFF
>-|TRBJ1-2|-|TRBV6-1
TGTGCCAGCAGTGAAAGGGCAGGGATAGCGGATGGCTACACCTTC
CASSERAGIADGYTF
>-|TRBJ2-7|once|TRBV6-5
TGTGCCAGCAGTTACTCGGCGCTAGGGTCGGGTGAGCAGTACTTC
CASSYSALGSGEQYF
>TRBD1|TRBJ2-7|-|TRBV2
TGTGCCAGCAGAACCACAGGGGTCGGTGAGCAGTACTTC
CASRTTGVGEQYF
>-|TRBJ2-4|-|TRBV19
TGTGCCAGTAAACAGGAGAAAAACATTCAGTACTTC
CASKQEKNIQYF
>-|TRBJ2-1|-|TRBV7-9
TGTGCCAGCAGCCTCAGGGGCCCTAAGGATGAGCAGTTCTTC
CASSLRGPKDEQFF
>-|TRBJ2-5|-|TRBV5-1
TGCGCCAGCAGCTTGATGGGGGGGCTCGGAGAGACCCAGTACTTC
CASSLMGGLGETQYF
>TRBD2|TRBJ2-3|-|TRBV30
TGTGCCTTCGGACTAGCCACAGATACGCAGTATTTT
CAFGLATDTQYF
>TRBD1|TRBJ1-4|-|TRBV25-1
TGTGCCAGCAGGAGCGGACAGGGGTTTAATGAAAAACTGTTTTTT
CASRSGQGFNEKLFF
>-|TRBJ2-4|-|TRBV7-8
TGTGCCAGCACCCCCGAACAGGGATTTTCAAACATTCAGTACTTC
CASTPEQGFSNIQYF
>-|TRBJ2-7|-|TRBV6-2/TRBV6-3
TGTGCCAGCAGCAACCGGGACCCAGACTACGAGCAGTACTTC
CASSNRDPDYEQYF
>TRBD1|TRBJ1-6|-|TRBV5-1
TGCGCCAGCAGCCTTGGACAGGCGGATTCACCCCTCCACTTT
CASSLGQADSPLHF
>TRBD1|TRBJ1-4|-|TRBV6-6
TGTGCCAGCAGTTACCGACAGGGCTCCGAAAAACTGTTTTTT
CASSYRQGSEKLFF
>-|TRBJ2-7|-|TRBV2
TGTGCCAGCATTGAGGAGCAGTACTTC
CASIEEQYF
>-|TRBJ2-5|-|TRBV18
TGTGCCAGCTCGAGAAAGGGGCAAGAGACCCAGTACTTC
CASSRKGQETQYF
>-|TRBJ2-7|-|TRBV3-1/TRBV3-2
TGTGCCAGCAGCCAAGATCGGGGCGCATACGAGCAGTACTTC
CASSQDRGAYEQYF
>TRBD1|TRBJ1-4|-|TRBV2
TGTGCCAGCAGGAACAGGGGAAATGAAAAACTGTTTTTT
CASRNRGNEKLFF
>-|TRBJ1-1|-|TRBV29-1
TGCAGCGTTGAAAGCACAAACACTGAAGCTTTCTTT
CSVESTNTEAFF
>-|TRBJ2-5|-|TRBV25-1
TGTGCCAGCAGGGGGACTTTGCCCCAAGAGACCCAGTACTTC
CASRGTLPQETQYF
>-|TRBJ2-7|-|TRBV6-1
TGTGCCAGCAGTGAAGCCTTTACCTACGAGCAGTACTTC
CASSEAFTYEQYF
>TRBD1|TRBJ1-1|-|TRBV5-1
TGCGCCAGCAGCTTTTACGGGACAGGGAACACTGAAGCTTTCTTT
CASSFYGTGNTEAFF
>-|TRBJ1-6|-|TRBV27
TGTGCCAGCAGTTTTCCAAATTCACCCCTCCACTTT
CASSFPNSPLHF
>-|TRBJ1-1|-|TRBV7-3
TGTGCCAGCAGCCTTCGGATGGGCACTGAAGCTTTCTTT
CASSLRMGTEAFF